Following are 25 T cell receptor beta chains from one sample sequenced in a study of brain T cells in children with intractable seizures. The time point was: blood from clinic visit 5 months post-surgery; TSC patient then seizure free. Only in-frame clones appear in the TCRdb table, and some are missing; sequencing was by immunoSEQ multiplex PCR. Of about 340,000 clones listed, roughly 92% were seen once; the top ten hold roughly 5.8%. Sample: peripheral blood, taken approximately 5 months after surgery. The receptors derive from a boy under three years old with tuberous sclerosis and intractable seizures.

The CDR3 here is CASSQDFLGQGVEKLFF. As DNA, the CDR3 is TGTGCCAGCAGCCAAGATTTTCTCGGACAGGGGGTGGAAAAACTGTTTTTT. The chain couples TRBV4-2 to TRBJ1-4, with 10 bases lining up with TRBD1. The V gene's germline CDR1 is LGHNA and CDR2 YNFKEQ. CDR3 length equals 17 residues. V lost 0 bases and J lost 8; bases outside the gene matches: 9.

The chain carries TRBV30 and TRBJ2-1, with D possibly matching TRBD2 (5 bases). The V gene lost 3 bases and the J gene lost 8 bases, with 14 bases spanning the gap. The CDR3 is made up of 13 amino acids. Germline values: CDR1 GTSNPN, CDR2 SVGIG (reference sequence). The CDR3 is CAWRTSSEDEQFF. In DNA, the CDR3 is TGTGCCTGGAGGACGTCCTCGGAGGATGAGCAGTTCTTC.

The rearrangement joins TRBV5-4 to TRBJ1-6, with D perhaps TRBD1 (5 bases). Trimming took 4 bases from V and 5 from J, leaving 13 bases between them. CDR1 is SGHNT and CDR2 is YYREEE in the germline V gene (reference sequence). This CDR3 spans 15 amino acids. CDR3 sequence: CASSAQTAHNSPLHF. In DNA, the CDR3 is TGTGCCAGCAGCGCTCAGACAGCACATAATTCACCCCTCCACTTT.

The V call is TRBV6-2 or TRBV6-3, the J call TRBJ1-4; maybe TRBD1 (5 bases). The germline V gene encodes CDR1 MNHEY and CDR2 SVGEGT. Trimming stripped 0 bases from V and 3 bases from J, with 8 bases between. The CDR3 consists of 15 residues. CDR3 sequence: CASSYSGVANEKLFF. DNA for the CDR3: TGTGCCAGCAGTTACTCGGGGGTGGCTAATGAAAAACTGTTTTTT.

This chain links TRBV19 with TRBJ1-2; D is undetermined. CDR3 length equals 13 residues. V lost 7 bases to trimming and J lost 3 bases, with 12 bases between them. CDR1 and CDR2 (germline): LNHDA, SQIVND (reference sequence). Here the CDR3 reads CASKGNLDYGYTF. CDR3 nucleotides: TGTGCCAGTAAGGGAAATCTGGACTATGGCTACACCTTC.

This chain uses TRBV2 with TRBJ2-1; 9 nucleotides agree with TRBD2. There are 15 residues in the CDR3. Losses at the gene ends were 7 bases for V and 3 bases for J; bases not matched to a gene: 7. Germline values: CDR1 SNHLY, CDR2 FYNNEI. The CDR3: CASKTAGGVYNEQFF. The DNA for the CDR3 is TGTGCCAGCAAGACGGCGGGAGGGGTCTACAATGAGCAGTTCTTC.

V and J are TRBV5-1 and TRBJ1-1; TRBD1 is a possible D gene (5 bases). From germline, CDR1 is SGHRS and CDR2 YFSETQ. This CDR3 comprises 15 residues. V lost 0 bases and J lost 2, with 11 bases in between. This CDR3 reads CASSLEVRENTEAFF. In DNA, the CDR3 is TGCGCCAGCAGCTTGGAAGTCAGGGAAAACACTGAAGCTTTCTTT.

V gene TRBV9 combines with J gene TRBJ2-2; no definite D call. Per germline, CDR1 SGDLS and CDR2 YYNGEE. This CDR3 contains 16 residues. The V gene lost 0 bases and the J gene lost 0 bases, with 9 bases spanning the gap. CDR3 sequence: CASSVGGSPNTGELFF. In DNA form, the CDR3 reads TGTGCCAGCAGCGTAGGAGGCAGCCCGAACACCGGGGAGCTGTTTTTT.

The chain joins TRBV6-4 to TRBJ2-1; 12 nucleotides agree with TRBD2. The CDR3 loop spans 16 amino acids. V lost 0 bases, J lost 7 bases, and 4 bases stayed unmatched. Germline-derived CDR1 and CDR2 are MRHNA and SNTAGT. The CDR3 bases are TGTGCCAGCAGTGACTCGCTAGCGGGAGGGCCGAATGAGCAGTTCTTC. It specifies CASSDSLAGGPNEQFF.

The V gene is TRBV5-6, the J gene TRBJ1-6; TRBD1 might be the D (6 bases). The V and J ends lost 5 bases and 7 bases respectively, with 16 bases between them. Germline V gene data show CDR1 as SGHDT and CDR2 as YYEEEE. The CDR3 totals 15 residues. The CDR3 DNA reads as TGTGCCAGCAGTTACGACAGGAGAAGAAATTCACCCCTCCACTTT. Translating it yields CASSYDRRRNSPLHF.

This clone was detected once. The chain uses TRBV27 and TRBJ1-1; D remains unclear. Germline assignment: CDR1 MNHEY and CDR2 SMNVEV (reference sequence). Trimming removed 10 bases from V and 2 bases from J, with 2 bases in between. This CDR3 comprises 9 residues. The CDR3 sequence is CAINTEAFF. The CDR3 DNA follows: TGTGCCATTAACACTGAAGCTTTCTTT.

The sample holds a few counts of this clone. The rearrangement links TRBV24-1 to TRBJ2-2; tentative D call: TRBD2 (6 bases). CDR3 length: 16 residues. Germline CDR1 is KGHDR and CDR2 is SFDVKD. V lost 0 bases to trimming and J lost 7 bases, with 14 bases between them. CDR3 protein: CATSDLAGREGGELFF. The DNA for the CDR3 is TGTGCCACCAGTGATTTGGCAGGGCGGGAAGGCGGGGAGCTGTTTTTT.

V and J are TRBV5-1 and TRBJ2-5; TRBD2 agrees at 9 bases. With V trimmed by 4 bases and J by 4 bases, 8 bases remained unmatched. This CDR3 has 15 residues. From germline, CDR1 is SGHRS and CDR2 YFSETQ. CDR3 in DNA: TGCGCCAGCAGCAACCGCGGGGGGGCCGGAGAGACCCAGTACTTC. Its translation is CASSNRGGAGETQYF. Combining the CDR3 with reference TRBV5-1 and TRBJ2-5 gives the whole variable domain KAGVTQTPRYLIKTRGQQVTLSCSPISGHRSVSWYQQTPGQGLQFLFEYFSETQRNKGNFPGRFSGRQFSNSRSEMNVSTLELGDSALYLCASSNRGGAGETQYFGPGTRLLVL.

The chain couples TRBV2 to TRBJ1-4; D is possibly TRBD1 (5 bases). The V gene's germline CDR1 is SNHLY and CDR2 FYNNEI. CDR3 length: 14 amino acids. V lost 5 bases, J lost 5 bases, and 12 bases lay in between. The CDR3 sequence: CASSKQVLNEKLFF. DNA of the CDR3: TGTGCCAGCAGTAAACAGGTCTTAAATGAAAAACTGTTTTTT.

The DNA of the CDR3 is TGTGCCAGCAGTTGGGACAGAAATCAGCCCCAGCATTTT. The encoded protein is CASSWDRNQPQHF. This sequence joins TRBV12-3 or TRBV12-4 and TRBJ1-5; 7 bases align to TRBD1. The CDR3 is 13 amino acids. J was trimmed by 4 bases and V by 4 bases; bases with no gene match: 1.

This rearrangement joins TRBV7-9 to TRBJ2-2; D possibly corresponds to TRBD2 (6 bases). Trimming left V 5 bases short and J 2 bases short, with 15 bases between. The length of the CDR3 is 16 residues. The V gene's germline CDR1 is SEHNR and CDR2 FQNEAQ (reference sequence). CDR3 sequence reads: CASSPAGHFNTGELFF. Here the CDR3 DNA reads TGTGCCAGCAGCCCCGCGGGGCACTTTAACACCGGGGAGCTGTTTTTT.

The V gene is TRBV20-1, the J gene TRBJ1-5; maybe TRBD1 (5 bases). The V and J ends lost 6 bases and 6 bases respectively, with 6 bases between them. Germline lookup yields CDR1 DFQATT and CDR2 SNEGSKA (reference sequence). This CDR3 spans 10 amino acids. DNA of the CDR3: TGCAGTGCCCAGGGTCAGCCCCAGCATTTT. It codes for CSAQGQPQHF.

The CDR3 loop is CSVGTSGRAPYTQYF. The CDR3 DNA reads TGCAGCGTAGGGACTAGCGGGAGGGCCCCGTATACGCAGTATTTT. The gene calls are TRBV29-1 and TRBJ2-3; 16 bases map to TRBD2. There are 15 residues in the CDR3. Germline loops: CDR1 SQVTM, CDR2 ANQGSEA. The J segment lost 7 bases and the V segment lost 6 bases, leaving 7 bases of the junction unmatched.

The genes are TRBV5-1 and TRBJ1-6, with D perhaps TRBD1 (5 bases). The germline V and J ends were trimmed by 4 bases and 7 bases, with 12 bases remaining between them. The CDR3 contains 14 residues. CDR1 SGHRS and CDR2 YFSETQ come from the germline V gene. The CDR3 loop reads CASSPREGNSPLHF. For the CDR3, the DNA is TGCGCCAGCAGCCCCAGGGAGGGCAATTCACCCCTCCACTTT.

The chain is built from TRBV5-4 and TRBJ2-1, with 9 bases that match TRBD1. CDR3 length equals 14 residues. Germline V lookup: CDR1 SGHNT, CDR2 YYREEE (reference sequence). Germline trimming cut 3 bases from V and 6 bases from J; bases unmatched to any gene: 4. For the CDR3, the DNA is TGTGCCAGCAGCTCGGGACAGGGACTCAATGAGCAGTTCTTC. Its protein is CASSSGQGLNEQFF.

The chain carries TRBV7-6 and TRBJ2-1, with unresolved D. Germline V gives CDR1 SGHVS, CDR2 FNYEAQ. This CDR3 spans 11 amino acids. Trimming pared 2 bases from V and 7 bases from J, leaving 3 bases between. The CDR3 DNA reads TGTGCCAGCAGCTTATGGAATGAGCAGTTCTTC. Its protein product is CASSLWNEQFF. Drawing the rest from reference TRBV7-6 and TRBJ2-1, the complete variable domain is GAGVSQSPRYKVTKRGQDVALRCDPISGHVSLYWYRQALGQGPEFLTYFNYEAQQDKSGLPNDRFSAERPEGSISTLTIQRTEQRDSAMYRCASSLWNEQFFGPGTRLTVL.

This chain connects TRBV27 to TRBJ1-1, with a tentative D call TRBD1 (5 bases). The CDR3 runs to 15 residues. Germline V gene lookup returns CDR1 MNHEY and CDR2 SMNVEV (reference sequence). Trimming left V 4 bases short and J 0 bases short, with 12 bases between. The CDR3 protein is CASSSRQHMNTEAFF. The CDR3 bases are TGTGCCAGCAGTTCGCGACAGCACATGAACACTGAAGCTTTCTTT.

V is TRBV5-4 and J is TRBJ2-1; maybe TRBD2 (6 bases). Trimming removed 3 bases from V and 0 bases from J, with 13 bases in between. CDR3 length equals 16 residues. The germline gives CDR1 SGHNT, CDR2 YYREEE (reference sequence). The CDR3 nucleotides are TGTGCCAGCAGCTCGGCGGGCGGGGCCTCCTACAATGAGCAGTTCTTC. Amino acid sequence: CASSSAGGASYNEQFF.

This rearrangement joins TRBV20-1 to TRBJ2-6, with D perhaps being TRBD1 or TRBD2 (6 bases each). The CDR3 length is 17 residues. Trimming removed 3 bases from V and 0 bases from J, with 15 bases in between. Germline CDR1 reads DFQATT; CDR2 reads SNEGSKA (reference sequence). The DNA of the CDR3 is TGCAGTGCTAGTAGCAGGGGAGGCCCCTCTGGGGCCAACGTCCTGACTTTC. It codes for CSASSRGGPSGANVLTF.

This chain joins TRBV7-9 and TRBJ2-2, with D hard to call. Trimming took off 4 bases at V and 1 base at J, with 1 base between the two ends. CDR3 length equals 12 residues. Germline CDR1 and CDR2: SEHNR and FQNEAQ (reference sequence). The CDR3 protein is CASSWNTGELFF. The CDR3 DNA sequence: TGTGCCAGCAGCTGGAACACCGGGGAGCTGTTTTTT.